This TCR beta chain is drawn from a study of shared clonotypes between healthy human individuals. Using immunoSEQ multiplex PCR, the repertoire was profiled, and TCRdb retains in-frame clones only, with some absent. The sample lists more than 400,000 clones, less than 96% occurring once. The germline gives CDR1 MDHEN, CDR2 SYDVKM. Trimming stripped 6 bases from V and 10 bases from J, with 15 bases between. The CDR3 loop spans 12 amino acids. Sequencing was done on a sample of naive CD4+ T cells sorted from blood. The subset here: CD45RA+ positively selected. The TCR originated in a woman in her twenties or thirties in good health. The chain combines TRBV28 with TRBJ1-1, with TRBD1 as a possible D gene (5 bases). CDR3 amino acids: CASSAYTGGAFF. In DNA form, the CDR3 reads TGTGCCAGCAGCGCCTATACGGGGGGAGCTTTCTTT.